The entry that follows covers one TCR beta chain sequence. This record comes from a study of blood T cell repertoires in COVID-19. Germline-derived CDR1 and CDR2 are ENHRY and SYGVKD. Between the trimmed V and J ends, which lost 3 bases and 4 bases, there was a span of 10 bases. The CDR3 loop spans 14 amino acids. Using immunoSEQ multiplex PCR, the repertoire was profiled, and TCRdb retains in-frame clones only, with some absent. This table holds about 81,000 clones, roughly 76% found once. This receptor was identified in a woman aged 45-65 years with acute or convalescent COVID-19. Material: peripheral blood. The genes are TRBV10-3 and TRBJ1-3; no clear D gene. CDR3 protein: CAISEGGYGNTIYF. The CDR3 region has the DNA TGTGCCATCAGTGAAGGAGGGTACGGAAACACCATATATTTT.